This T cell receptor (beta chain) emerged from a study of regulatory T cells in long-lasting Graves disease. iRepertoire HTBI primers and Arm-PCR of CDR3 regions built TCR beta libraries. Each CDR3 protein is one row after TCRdb ran MiXCR on the multiplex PCR reads. In the table there are 650,000 to 700,000 distinct CDR3 sequences, 30% of which are singletons. The CDR3 covers 11 residues. Trimming removed 8 bases from V and 4 bases from J, with 8 bases in between. Germline V gives CDR1 MNHNS, CDR2 SASEGT. This clonotype was picked up a small number of times. Time point denoted: persistent/refractory GD, antithyroid drugs over 5 years with positive TRAb. With RNA extracted from PBMCs as input, the TCR library was made. Staff took roughly 8.1 milliliters of peripheral blood and put it into EDTA tubes.

Sequencing used peripheral blood mononuclear cells (PBMCs), obtained when the disease was refractory, from a patient treated with antithyroid drugs. This TCR was sampled from a female donor with Graves disease. The rearrangement uses TRBV6-1 and TRBJ1-1; D might be TRBD1 (5 bases). CDR3 in DNA: TGTGCCAGCGGGGCCCTCACTGAAGCTTTCTTT. It codes for CASGALTEAFF.